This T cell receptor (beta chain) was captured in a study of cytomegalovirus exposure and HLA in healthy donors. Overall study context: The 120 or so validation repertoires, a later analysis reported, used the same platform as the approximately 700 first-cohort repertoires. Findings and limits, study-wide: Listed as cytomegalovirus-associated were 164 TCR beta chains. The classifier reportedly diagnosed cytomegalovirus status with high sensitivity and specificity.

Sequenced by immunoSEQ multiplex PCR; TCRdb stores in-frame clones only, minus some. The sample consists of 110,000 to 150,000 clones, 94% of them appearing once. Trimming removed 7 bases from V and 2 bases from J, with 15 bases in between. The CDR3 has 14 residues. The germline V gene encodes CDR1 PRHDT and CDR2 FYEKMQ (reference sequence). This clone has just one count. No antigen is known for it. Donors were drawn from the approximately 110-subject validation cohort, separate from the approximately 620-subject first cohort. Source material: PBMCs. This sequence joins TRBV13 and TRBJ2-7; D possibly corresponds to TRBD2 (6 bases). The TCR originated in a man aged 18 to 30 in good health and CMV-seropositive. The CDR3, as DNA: TGTGCCAGCAATAATATGGAGGGTACCTACGAGCAGTACTTC. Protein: CASNNMEGTYEQYF.